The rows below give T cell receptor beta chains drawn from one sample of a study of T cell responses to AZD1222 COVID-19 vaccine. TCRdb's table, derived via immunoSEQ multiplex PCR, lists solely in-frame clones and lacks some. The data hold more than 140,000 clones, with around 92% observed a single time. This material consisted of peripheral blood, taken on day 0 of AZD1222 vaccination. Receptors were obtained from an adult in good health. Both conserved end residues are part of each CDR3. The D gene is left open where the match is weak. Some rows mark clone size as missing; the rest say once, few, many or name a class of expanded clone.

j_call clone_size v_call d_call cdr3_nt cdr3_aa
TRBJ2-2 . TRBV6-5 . TGTGCCAGCAGTTCGAACACCGGGGAGCTGTTTTTT CASSSNTGELFF
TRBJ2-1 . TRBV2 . TGTGCCAGCCTTGGCCAGTCTTCCTACAATGAGCAGTTCTTC CASLGQSSYNEQFF
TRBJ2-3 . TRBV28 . TGTGCCAGCAGTTCCCAAGGCCGGAGCACAGATACGCAGTATTTT CASSSQGRSTDTQYF
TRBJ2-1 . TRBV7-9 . TGTGCCAGCAGCCCATCCGGGACTCCTAATGAGCAGTTCTTC CASSPSGTPNEQFF
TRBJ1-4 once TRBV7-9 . TGTGCCAGCAGCTTACCGGGACTTACTAATGAAAAACTGTTTTTT CASSLPGLTNEKLFF
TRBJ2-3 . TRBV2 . TGTGCCAGCAGGCTCCTCCCAGATACGCAGTATTTT CASRLLPDTQYF
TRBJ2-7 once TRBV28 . TGTGCCAGCAGGGCCCGGACATTCCCGGGGGAGCAGTACTTC CASRARTFPGEQYF
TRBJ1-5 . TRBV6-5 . TGTGCCAGCAGTCCCGAAGGGGGTGGGCAGCCCCAGCATTTT CASSPEGGGQPQHF
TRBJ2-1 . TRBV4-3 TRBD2 TGCGCCAGCAGCCAAGCCCTTAGCGGGGGGGCCTACAATGAGCAGTTCTTC CASSQALSGGAYNEQFF
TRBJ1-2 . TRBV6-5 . TGTGCCAGCAGTTATGATACTAACTATGGCTACACCTTC CASSYDTNYGYTF
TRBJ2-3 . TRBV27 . TGTGCCAGCAAGACTTGGGTTCGGAGCACAGATACGCAGTATTTT CASKTWVRSTDTQYF
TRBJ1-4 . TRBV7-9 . TGTGCCAGCAGCCCCCAACTCTCTGAAAAACTGTTTTTT CASSPQLSEKLFF
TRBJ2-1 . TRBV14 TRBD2 TGTGCCAGCGGGACTAGCGGCTACAATGAGCAGTTCTTC CASGTSGYNEQFF
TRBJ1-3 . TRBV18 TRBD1 TGTGCCAGCTCACCGACAGGGGCCCGCGCTTCTGGAAACACCATATATTTT CASSPTGARASGNTIYF
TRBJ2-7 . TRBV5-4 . TGTGCCAGCAGCCCGGCGGGCAAAGAAACCTACGAGCAGTACTTC CASSPAGKETYEQYF
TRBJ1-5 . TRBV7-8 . TGTGCCAGCAGCCACGGTGGGGCAATGGGCAATCAGCCCCAGCATTTT CASSHGGAMGNQPQHF
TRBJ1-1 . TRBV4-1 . TGCGCCAGCAGCCAACAGGGGCTCGAGGCTTTCTTT CASSQQGLEAFF
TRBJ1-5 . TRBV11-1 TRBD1 TGTGCCAGCAGCTTGGCAGGGGGGGCAAATCAGCCCCAGCATTTT CASSLAGGANQPQHF
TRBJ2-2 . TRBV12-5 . TGTGCTAGTGGTTTGGGGGGTGTGACCGGGGAGCTGTTTTTT CASGLGGVTGELFF
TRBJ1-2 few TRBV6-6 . TGTGCCAGCAGTTACGAGCTGGTGATCTTGAACTATGGCTACACCTTC CASSYELVILNYGYTF
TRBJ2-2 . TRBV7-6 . TGTGCCAGCAGCTCGAGCGCCTACACCGGGGAGCTGTTTTTT CASSSSAYTGELFF
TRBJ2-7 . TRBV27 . TGTGCCAGCACGCGGACAGACTCCTACGAGCAGTACTTC CASTRTDSYEQYF
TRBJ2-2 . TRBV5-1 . TGCGCCAGCAGCGATCAAACGGAGGGCGGGGAGCTGTTTTTT CASSDQTEGGELFF
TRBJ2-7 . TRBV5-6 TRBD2 TGTGCCAGCAGCTTCAGCGGGAATTACTACGAGCAGTACTTC CASSFSGNYYEQYF
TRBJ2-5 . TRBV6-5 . TGTGCCAGCAGTCTCTTACAGGGCCAAGAGACCCAGTACTTC CASSLLQGQETQYF
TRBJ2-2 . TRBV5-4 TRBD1 TGTGCCAGCAGCCGTGACAGGGATCGAAACACCGGGGAGCTGTTTTTT CASSRDRDRNTGELFF
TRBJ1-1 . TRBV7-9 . TGTGCCAGCAGCTTGGAAACAGGGCTTGGGAACACTGAAGCTTTCTTT CASSLETGLGNTEAFF
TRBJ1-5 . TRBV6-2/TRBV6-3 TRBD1 TGTGCCAGCAGTTACCGCGGGACAGGAGGGAGCAATCAGCCCCAGCATTTT CASSYRGTGGSNQPQHF
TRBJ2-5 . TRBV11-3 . TGTGCCAGCAGCCCGGACTCGATTGGGACCCAGTACTTC CASSPDSIGTQYF
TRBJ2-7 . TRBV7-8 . TGTGCCAGCAGCTTAGAAAACAGAGGCTACGAGCAGTACTTC CASSLENRGYEQYF
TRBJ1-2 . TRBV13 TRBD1 TGTGCCAGCAGCTTAAACACGATGGGACAGGGGGCTTTCGGTGGCTACACCTTC CASSLNTMGQGAFGGYTF
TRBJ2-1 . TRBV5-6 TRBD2 TGTGCCAGCAGCTCCCTAGCGGGGGGGCCCGGGCGCAATGAGCAGTTCTTC CASSSLAGGPGRNEQFF
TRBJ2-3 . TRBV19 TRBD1 TGTGCCAGTAGGGACAGGGGTGCCACAGATACGCAGTATTTT CASRDRGATDTQYF
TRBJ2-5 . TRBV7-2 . TGTGCCAGCAGCTTATCTGGTTGGGAGACCCAGTACTTC CASSLSGWETQYF
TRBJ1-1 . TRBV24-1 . TGTGCCACCAAACGGACGGAGAACACTGAAGCTTTCTTT CATKRTENTEAFF